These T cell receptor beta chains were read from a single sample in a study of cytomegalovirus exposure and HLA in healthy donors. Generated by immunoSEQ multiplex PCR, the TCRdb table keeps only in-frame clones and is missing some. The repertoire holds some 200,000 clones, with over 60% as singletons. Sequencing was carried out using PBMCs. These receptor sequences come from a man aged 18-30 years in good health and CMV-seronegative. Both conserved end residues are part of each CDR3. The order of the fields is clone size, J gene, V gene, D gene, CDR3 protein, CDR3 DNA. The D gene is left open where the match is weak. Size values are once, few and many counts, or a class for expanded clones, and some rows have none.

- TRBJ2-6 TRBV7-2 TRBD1 CASSPGTAPANVLTF TGTGCCAGCAGCCCCGGGACAGCCCCGGCCAACGTCCTGACTTTC
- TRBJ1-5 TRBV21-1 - CASTERRGLGNQPQHF TGTGCCAGCACCGAAAGGCGGGGGTTGGGCAATCAGCCCCAGCATTTT
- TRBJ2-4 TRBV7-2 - CASSPPEALRNIQYF TGTGCCAGCAGCCCGCCCGAGGCTCTTCGAAACATTCAGTACTTC
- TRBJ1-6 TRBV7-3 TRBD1 CASSRTGPQAPLHF TGTGCCAGCAGCCGGACAGGGCCTCAGGCACCCCTCCACTTT
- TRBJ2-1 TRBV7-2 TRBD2 CASSFGGLAGYNEQFF TGTGCCAGCAGTTTTGGGGGACTAGCGGGTTACAATGAGCAGTTCTTC
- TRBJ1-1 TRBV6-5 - CASSTGFGSEAFF TGTGCCAGCAGTACAGGGTTCGGCAGTGAAGCTTTCTTT
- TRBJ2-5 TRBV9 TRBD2 CASSAGTSGGARETQYF TGTGCCAGCAGCGCCGGGACTAGCGGGGGGGCCCGGGAGACCCAGTACTTC
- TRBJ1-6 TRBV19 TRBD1 CASTERQGYNSPLHF TGTGCCAGTACAGAAAGACAGGGCTATAATTCACCCCTCCACTTT
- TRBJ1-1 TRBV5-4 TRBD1 CASSLATGGADATEAFF TGTGCCAGCAGCTTGGCGACAGGGGGCGCCGACGCCACTGAAGCTTTCTTT
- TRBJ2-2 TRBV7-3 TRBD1 CASSYGTGGRDTGELFF TGTGCCAGCAGCTACGGGACAGGGGGCAGGGACACCGGGGAGCTGTTTTTT
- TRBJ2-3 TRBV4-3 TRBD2 CASSHLAGSTDTQYF TGCGCCAGCAGCCACCTAGCGGGGTCCACAGATACGCAGTATTTT
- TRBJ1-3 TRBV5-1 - CASSLADIQGGNTIYF TGCGCCAGCAGCTTGGCGGACATCCAGGGAGGAAACACCATATATTTT
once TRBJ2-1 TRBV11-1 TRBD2 CASRLAGVVWNNEQFF TGTGCCAGCAGACTAGCGGGAGTTGTTTGGAACAATGAGCAGTTCTTC
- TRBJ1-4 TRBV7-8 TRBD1 CASSLAGTANEKLFF TGTGCCAGCAGCTTAGCGGGGACAGCTAATGAAAAACTGTTTTTT
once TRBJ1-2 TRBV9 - CASSAEDSLGGYTF TGTGCCAGCAGCGCCGAGGACTCATTAGGGGGCTACACCTTC
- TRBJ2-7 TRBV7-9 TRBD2 CASSGGGGGFDEQYF TGTGCCTCCTCTGGCGGCGGGGGGGGCTTTGACGAGCAGTACTTC
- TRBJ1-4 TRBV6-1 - CASRRTNEKLFF TGTGCCAGCAGGAGAACCAATGAAAAACTGTTTTTT
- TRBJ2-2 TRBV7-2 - CASSLGRTTNTGELFF TGTGCCAGCAGCTTAGGAAGGACAACGAACACCGGGGAGCTGTTTTTT
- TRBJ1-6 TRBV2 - CASSRDTYNSPLHF TGTGCCAGCAGTAGGGACACCTATAATTCACCCCTCCACTTT
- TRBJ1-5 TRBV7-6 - CASSLEGMGWDQPQHF TGTGCCAGCAGCTTAGAGGGGATGGGGTGGGATCAGCCCCAGCATTTT
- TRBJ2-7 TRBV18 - CASSPLGAGYEQYF TGTGCCAGCTCACCATTAGGGGCAGGCTACGAGCAGTACTTC
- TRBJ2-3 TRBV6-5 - CASSPSSDTQYF TGTGCCAGCAGCCCGAGTTCAGATACGCAGTATTTT
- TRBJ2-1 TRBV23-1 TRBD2 CASKRGSNEQFF TGCGCCAGTAAGCGGGGATCCAATGAGCAGTTCTTC
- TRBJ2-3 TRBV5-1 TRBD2 CASSSSPSSGGTDTQYF TGCGCCAGCAGCTCGAGCCCATCTAGCGGTGGCACAGATACGCAGTATTTT
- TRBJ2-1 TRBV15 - CATSRVGMGEQFF TGTGCCACCAGCAGAGTCGGTATGGGCGAGCAGTTCTTC
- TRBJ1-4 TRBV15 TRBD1 CATSSPGQGKGGEKLFF TGTGCCACCAGCAGTCCGGGACAGGGGAAAGGGGGTGAAAAACTGTTTTTT
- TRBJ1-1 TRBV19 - CASSYPTVGSTEAFF TGTGCCAGTAGCTACCCGACAGTCGGTAGTACTGAAGCTTTCTTT
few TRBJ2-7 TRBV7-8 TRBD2 CASSSGLAGGPDEQYF TGTGCCAGCAGCTCGGGACTAGCGGGAGGGCCAGACGAGCAGTACTTC
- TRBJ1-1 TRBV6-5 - CASSKLRGTEAFF TGTGCCAGCAGCAAACTTCGGGGGACTGAAGCTTTCTTT
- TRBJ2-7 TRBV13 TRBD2 CASSLTRLAENSYEQYF TGTGCCAGCAGCCTTACCCGGCTAGCGGAAAACTCCTACGAGCAGTACTTC